This T cell receptor beta chain was sequenced during a study of regulatory T cells in long-lasting Graves disease (dated by TCRdb to the early 2020s). Regarding the complete study: Persistent Graves' disease was defined as antithyroid drug treatment for over 5 years with persistently positive TSH receptor autoantibodies. The study was registered as a clinical trial and conducted in China. A total of roughly 33 samples were covered by TCR sequencing, comprising 13 persistent and around 20 newly diagnosed Graves' disease patients. Antithyroid drugs had been taken for ten to twelve years on average by persistent Graves' disease patients in the clinical cohort. Persistent Graves' disease patients were compared with newly diagnosed Graves' disease patients by peripheral blood TCR sequencing and RNA sequencing. Broader findings and caveats from the paper: Sequencing and analysis were restricted to the TCR beta chain. Because the primary lesion, thyroid tissue, could not be accessed, the study looked at peripheral blood alone. The authors acknowledged the small sample size as a limitation that may reduce accuracy. TRBV28, TRBJ1-2 and TRBJ2-5 were preferentially used in persistent disease, while TRBV20-1 and TRBJ2-1 were favored in newly diagnosed disease. Patients with persistent disease shared more public clonotypes (around 2,700) than newly diagnosed patients did (more than 900). Compared with newly diagnosed patients, persistent Graves' disease patients had lower TCR Shannon entropy and fewer highly expanded clones, which suggests clonal expansion.

This clonotype was recorded at least ten times. This clone's antigen is unknown. No base quality information exists; no much larger clone differs at one position. Reading the germline V gene gives CDR1 MDHEN and CDR2 SYDVKM. The CDR3 has 14 amino acids, counting the end cysteine and phenylalanine. The DNA shown is the 42-base CDR3, in frame from base 1. V was cut back by 5 bases and J by 0 bases, leaving a gap of 10 bases between them. The time point label corresponds to: persistent/refractory GD, antithyroid drugs over 5 years with positive TRAb. For both TCR sequencing and RNA sequencing, RNA was extracted from PBMCs using TRIzol. Graves' disease was diagnosed according to American Thyroid Association guidelines. Patients were recruited from an endocrinology department in Xi'an, China. Each patient gave approximately 9 milliliters of peripheral blood, collected in an EDTA anticoagulant tube. PBMCs were isolated by Ficoll Paque Plus density gradient separation without further T cell sorting. An Agilent 2100 Bioanalyzer and agarose gel were used to assess RNA quality, and a NanoDrop 2000 was used to measure RNA concentration.

Receptor libraries were prepared by multiplex PCR. The sequencing machine was an Illumina HiSeq 4000. TCR beta libraries were built with iRepertoire HTBI primers and Arm-PCR amplification of CDR3 regions. Before sequencing, the PCR products went through gel purification. In the authors' own workflow: A total of 62 TRBV and 14 TRBJ segments were identified across samples and were used for gene usage analysis of CDR3 amino acid clonotypes. COPE and FqMerger were used to merge filtered high-quality paired reads into contigs. Contigs were aligned with BLAST to IMGT TRBV, TRBD and TRBJ reference genes, and CDR3 was defined per IMGT. Highly expanded clones were defined as clonotypes with a frequency above 0.1%. Shannon entropy was used to measure repertoire diversity, and the Gini coefficient was used to measure V-J evenness. A clonotype was considered public if more than one individual shared it. The public reads were run again by TCRdb, first through fastp at Q25 and then through MiXCR, and only productive beta chains were kept. Entries that share a CDR3 protein sequence are merged under the most common genes and DNA. The V and J calls were determined by TCRdb, not by the authors. Present in this sample are approximately 690,000 distinct CDR3 sequences, approximately 29% of which were seen just once. The top ten clonotypes cover around 40% of the sample.

The sequencing used peripheral blood mononuclear cells (PBMCs), collected when the disease was refractory, from a patient treated with antithyroid drugs. The origin of this receptor is a female donor with Graves disease. The rearranged segments are TRBV28 and TRBJ1-2; the D segment could be TRBD1, given 5 matching bases. The CDR3 in this case is CASSPGLANYGYTF. The nucleotide sequence is given as TGTGCCAGCAGTCCAGGGCTCGCTAACTATGGCTACACCTTC.